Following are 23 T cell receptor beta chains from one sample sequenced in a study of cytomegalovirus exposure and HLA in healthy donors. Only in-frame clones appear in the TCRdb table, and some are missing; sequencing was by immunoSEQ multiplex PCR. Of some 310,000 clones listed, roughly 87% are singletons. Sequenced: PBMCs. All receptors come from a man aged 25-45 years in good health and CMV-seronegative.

The CDR3 sequence: CASSQGTGPSPSNQPQHF. Written as DNA, the CDR3 is TGCGCCAGCAGCCAAGGGACAGGGCCCTCGCCAAGCAATCAGCCCCAGCATTTT. J is TRBJ1-5 and V is TRBV4-1, with 8 nucleotides matching TRBD1. The V segment lost 1 base and the J segment 1 base; nucleotides outside the gene matches: 9. The CDR3 totals 18 residues. CDR1 is MGHRA and CDR2 is YSYEKL in the germline V gene.

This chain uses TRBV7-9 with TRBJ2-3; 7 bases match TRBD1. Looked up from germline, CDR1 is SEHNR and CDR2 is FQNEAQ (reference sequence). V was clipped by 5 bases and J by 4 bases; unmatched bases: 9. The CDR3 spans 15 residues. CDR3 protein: CASSRPGGNPDTQYF. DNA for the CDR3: TGTGCCAGCAGCCGTCCAGGGGGAAACCCAGATACGCAGTATTTT.

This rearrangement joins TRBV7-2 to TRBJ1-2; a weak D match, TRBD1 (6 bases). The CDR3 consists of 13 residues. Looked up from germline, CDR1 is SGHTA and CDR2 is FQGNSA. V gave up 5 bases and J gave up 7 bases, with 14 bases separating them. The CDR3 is CASSTTGRGGYTF. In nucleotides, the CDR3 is TGTGCCAGCAGCACGACAGGAAGAGGTGGCTACACCTTC.

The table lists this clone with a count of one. The CDR3 DNA sequence: TGTGCCACCAGCAGAGATGGAGGGGTGAGGACTGAAGCTTTCTTT. Protein sequence: CATSRDGGVRTEAFF. The genes are TRBV15 and TRBJ1-1; possible D gene TRBD1, 5 bases. Germline lookup yields CDR1 LNHNV and CDR2 YYDKDF (reference sequence). The V and J ends lost 0 bases and 5 bases respectively, with 13 bases between them. This CDR3 region has 15 residues. Combining the CDR3 with reference TRBV15 and TRBJ1-1 gives the whole variable domain DAMVIQNPRYQVTQFGKPVTLSCSQTLNHNVMYWYQQKSSQAPKLLFHYYDKDFNNEADTPDNFQSRRPNTSFCFLDIRSPGLGDTAMYLCATSRDGGVRTEAFFGQGTRLTVV.

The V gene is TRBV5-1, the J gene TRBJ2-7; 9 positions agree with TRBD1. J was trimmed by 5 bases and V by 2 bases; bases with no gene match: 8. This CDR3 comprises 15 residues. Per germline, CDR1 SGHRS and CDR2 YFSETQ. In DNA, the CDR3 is TGCGCCAGCAGCTTCACAGGGGGCGGGTTCAACGAGCAGTACTTC. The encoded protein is CASSFTGGGFNEQYF.

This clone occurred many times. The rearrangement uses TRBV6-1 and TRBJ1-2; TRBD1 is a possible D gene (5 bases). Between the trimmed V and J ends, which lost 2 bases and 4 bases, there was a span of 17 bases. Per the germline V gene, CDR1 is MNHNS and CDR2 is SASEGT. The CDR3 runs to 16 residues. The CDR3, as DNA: TGTGCCAGCAGTGAAAGCGCAGGGAAAGTTTCCTATGGCTACACCTTC. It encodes CASSESAGKVSYGYTF.

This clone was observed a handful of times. CDR3 in amino acids: CASSDQARYGYTF. CDR3 DNA: TGTGCCAGCAGTGACCAGGCGCGCTATGGCTACACCTTC. The V and J genes are TRBV2 and TRBJ1-2; D is unclear. The CDR3 has 13 amino acids. V gave up 3 bases and J gave up 4 bases, with 9 bases separating them. The germline CDR1 and CDR2 sequences are SNHLY and FYNNEI.

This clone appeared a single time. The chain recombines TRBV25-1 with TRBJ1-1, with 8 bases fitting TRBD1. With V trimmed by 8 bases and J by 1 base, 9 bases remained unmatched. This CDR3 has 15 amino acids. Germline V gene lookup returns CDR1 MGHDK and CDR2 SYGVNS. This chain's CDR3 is CASGGFGQGNTEAFF. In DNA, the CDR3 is TGTGCCAGCGGTGGTTTCGGACAGGGGAACACTGAAGCTTTCTTT.

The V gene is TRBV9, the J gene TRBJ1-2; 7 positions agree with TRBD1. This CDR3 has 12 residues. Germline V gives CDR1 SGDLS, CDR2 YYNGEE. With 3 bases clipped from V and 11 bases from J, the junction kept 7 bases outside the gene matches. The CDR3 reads CASSGRDRPYTF. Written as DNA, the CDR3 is TGTGCCAGCAGCGGAAGGGACAGACCTTACACCTTC.

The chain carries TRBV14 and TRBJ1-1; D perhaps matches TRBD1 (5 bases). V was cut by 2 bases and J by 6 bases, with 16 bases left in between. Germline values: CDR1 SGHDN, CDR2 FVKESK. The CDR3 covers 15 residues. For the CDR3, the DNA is TGTGCCAGCAGCCAACCCCCGGGGGGAGTCGCTGAAGCTTTCTTT. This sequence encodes CASSQPPGGVAEAFF.

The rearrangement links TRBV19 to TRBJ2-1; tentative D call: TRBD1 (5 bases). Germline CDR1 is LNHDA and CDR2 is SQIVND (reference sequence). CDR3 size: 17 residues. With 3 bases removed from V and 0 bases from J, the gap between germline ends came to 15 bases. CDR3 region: CASSMEQTESSYNEQFF. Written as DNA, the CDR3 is TGTGCCAGTAGTATGGAGCAGACAGAAAGCTCCTACAATGAGCAGTTCTTC.

DNA for the CDR3: TGCGCCAGCAGCTTGGGGGACAGTCCTAATGAAAAACTGTTTTTT. Translation gives CASSLGDSPNEKLFF. This chain joins TRBV5-1 and TRBJ1-4; 7 positions agree with TRBD1. After removal of 0 bases from V and 3 bases from J, the junction contained 2 bases not matched to a gene. CDR3 size: 15 residues. CDR1 and CDR2 from the germline V gene are SGHRS and YFSETQ.

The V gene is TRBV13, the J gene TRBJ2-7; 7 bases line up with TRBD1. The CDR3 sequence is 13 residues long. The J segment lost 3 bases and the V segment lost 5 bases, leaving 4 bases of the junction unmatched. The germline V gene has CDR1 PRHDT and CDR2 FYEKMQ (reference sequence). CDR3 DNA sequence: TGTGCCAGCAGCCTCGGGGACAGCTACGAGCAGTACTTC. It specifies CASSLGDSYEQYF.

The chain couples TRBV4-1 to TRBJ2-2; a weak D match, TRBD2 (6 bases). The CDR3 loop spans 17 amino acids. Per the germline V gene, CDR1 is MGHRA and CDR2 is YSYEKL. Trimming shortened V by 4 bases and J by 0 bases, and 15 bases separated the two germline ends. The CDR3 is CASSRLDSAANTGELFF. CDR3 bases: TGCGCCAGCAGCCGACTAGACAGTGCCGCGAACACCGGGGAGCTGTTTTTT.

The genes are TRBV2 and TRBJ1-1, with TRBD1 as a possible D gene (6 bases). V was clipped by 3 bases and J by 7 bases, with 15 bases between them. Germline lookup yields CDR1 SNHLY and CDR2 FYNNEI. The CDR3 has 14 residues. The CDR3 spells CASSDSSQGREAFF. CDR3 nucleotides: TGTGCCAGCAGTGATTCCTCACAGGGACGTGAAGCTTTCTTT.

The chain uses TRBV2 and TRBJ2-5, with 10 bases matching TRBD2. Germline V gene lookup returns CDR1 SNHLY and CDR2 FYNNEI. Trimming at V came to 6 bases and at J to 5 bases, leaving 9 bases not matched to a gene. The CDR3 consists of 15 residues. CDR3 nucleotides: TGTGCCAGCAGAAAACTAGCGGGGAGTAGGGAGACCCAGTACTTC. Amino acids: CASRKLAGSRETQYF.

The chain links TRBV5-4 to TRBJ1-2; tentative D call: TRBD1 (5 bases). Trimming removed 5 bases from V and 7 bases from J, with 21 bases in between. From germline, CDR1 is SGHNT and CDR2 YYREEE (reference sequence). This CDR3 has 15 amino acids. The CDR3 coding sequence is TGTGCCAGCAGATTAGCGGGGCCCGCTTCGGGTGGCTACACCTTC. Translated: CASRLAGPASGGYTF.

The DNA of the CDR3 is TGTGCCAGCAGCTTAAGATGGGGGACAAACACTGAAGCTTTCTTT. Protein: CASSLRWGTNTEAFF. The chain links TRBV7-9 to TRBJ1-1; D is perhaps TRBD1 (6 bases). Germline V gene sequence: CDR1 SEHNR, CDR2 FQNEAQ (reference sequence). This CDR3 spans 15 amino acids. Trimming shortened V by 2 bases and J by 2 bases, and 12 bases separated the two germline ends.

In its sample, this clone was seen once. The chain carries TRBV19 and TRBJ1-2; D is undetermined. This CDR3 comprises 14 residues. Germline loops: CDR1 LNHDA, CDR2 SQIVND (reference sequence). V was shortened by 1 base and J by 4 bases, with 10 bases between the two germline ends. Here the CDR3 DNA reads TGTGCCAGTAGTATAGCAAGGAGACTCTATGGCTACACCTTC. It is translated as CASSIARRLYGYTF. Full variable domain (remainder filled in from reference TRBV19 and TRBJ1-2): DGGITQSPKYLFRKEGQNVTLSCEQNLNHDAMYWYRQDPGQGLRLIYYSQIVNDFQKGDIAEGYSVSREKKESFPLTVTSAQKNPTAFYLCASSIARRLYGYTFGSGTRLTVV.

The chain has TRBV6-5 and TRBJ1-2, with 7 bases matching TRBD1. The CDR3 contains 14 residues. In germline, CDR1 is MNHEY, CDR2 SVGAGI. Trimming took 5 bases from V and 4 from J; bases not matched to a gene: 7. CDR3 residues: CASSPRRDSYGYTF. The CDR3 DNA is TGTGCCAGCAGTCCCAGAAGGGACAGCTATGGCTACACCTTC.

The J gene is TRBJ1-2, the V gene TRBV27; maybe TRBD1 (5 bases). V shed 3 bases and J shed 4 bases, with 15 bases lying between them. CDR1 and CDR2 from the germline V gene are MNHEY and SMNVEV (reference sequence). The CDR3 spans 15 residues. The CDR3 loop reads CASSFFAGHPYGYTF. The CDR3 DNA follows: TGTGCCAGCAGTTTTTTCGCTGGACACCCCTATGGCTACACCTTC.

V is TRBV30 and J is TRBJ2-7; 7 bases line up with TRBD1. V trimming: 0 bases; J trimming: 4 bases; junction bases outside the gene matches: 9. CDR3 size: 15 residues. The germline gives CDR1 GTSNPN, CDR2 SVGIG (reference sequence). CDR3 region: CAWSVGGRGQYEQYF. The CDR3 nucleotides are TGTGCCTGGAGTGTAGGGGGCAGGGGCCAATACGAGCAGTACTTC.

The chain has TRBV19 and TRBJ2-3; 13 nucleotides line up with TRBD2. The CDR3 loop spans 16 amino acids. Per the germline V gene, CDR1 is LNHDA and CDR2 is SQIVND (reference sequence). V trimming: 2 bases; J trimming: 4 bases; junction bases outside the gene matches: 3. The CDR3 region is CASSIRLAGGSDTQYF. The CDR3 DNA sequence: TGTGCCAGTAGTATAAGACTAGCGGGGGGCTCAGATACGCAGTATTTT.